The 18 T cell receptor beta chains given below trace back to one sample, sequenced in a study of T cell responses to AZD1222 COVID-19 vaccine listed by TCRdb under 2021. The time point tag for this specimen amounts to: baseline before first vaccination. Library method: the immunoSEQ multiplex PCR assay. As stored in TCRdb, this immuneACCESS dataset retains in-frame rearrangements with V and J assigned. A fraction of the clones does not appear; measured against another copy, unresolved V genes explain less than half of the discrepancy, and the remainder lacks a known reason. In this sample the table shows 150,000 or so clones, roughly 91% of which occur a single time. Around 1.9% of the sample rests with the top ten. This specimen was peripheral blood, taken on day 0 of AZD1222 vaccination. These receptors all come from an adult in good health.

V usage is TRBV7-9 and J usage is TRBJ1-6; no clear D gene. The CDR3 loop spans 15 amino acids. Germline V lookup: CDR1 SEHNR, CDR2 FQNEAQ (reference sequence). The V gene lost 1 base and the J gene lost 0 bases, with 4 bases spanning the gap. The CDR3 here is CASSLELSYNSPLHF. In DNA, the CDR3 is TGTGCCAGCAGCTTAGAACTCTCCTATAATTCACCCCTCCACTTT.

The chain has TRBV7-3 and TRBJ1-5; 7 positions agree with TRBD1. V lost 4 bases, J lost 7 bases, and 13 bases stayed unmatched. Germline CDR1 is SGHTA and CDR2 is FQGTGA. This CDR3 contains 16 residues. The CDR3 region is CASSSGQVPRWQPQHF. The CDR3, as DNA: TGTGCCAGCAGCTCCGGACAGGTCCCCCGTTGGCAGCCCCAGCATTTT.

This chain uses TRBV5-1 with TRBJ1-2; D is unresolved. The V gene's germline CDR1 is SGHRS and CDR2 YFSETQ. The V and J ends lost 3 bases and 1 base respectively, with 7 bases between them. This CDR3 region has 13 residues. In DNA, the CDR3 is TGCGCCAGCAGCTCGTCAATTAACTATGGCTACACCTTC. Translating it yields CASSSSINYGYTF. Full variable domain (remainder filled in from reference TRBV5-1 and TRBJ1-2): KAGVTQTPRYLIKTRGQQVTLSCSPISGHRSVSWYQQTPGQGLQFLFEYFSETQRNKGNFPGRFSGRQFSNSRSEMNVSTLELGDSALYLCASSSSINYGYTFGSGTRLTVV.

This chain links TRBV5-1 with TRBJ2-2; D gene ambiguous. The length of the CDR3 is 15 residues. Per germline, CDR1 SGHRS and CDR2 YFSETQ. V was shortened by 0 bases and J by 4 bases, with 10 bases between the two germline ends. The CDR3 nucleotides are TGCGCCAGCAGCTTGGCCCTGGGGTTCACCGGGGAGCTGTTTTTT. Its protein product is CASSLALGFTGELFF.

The V and J genes are TRBV7-2 and TRBJ1-1; TRBD1 is a possible D gene (5 bases). The CDR3 length is 13 residues. The V end was cut by 3 bases, the J end by 4 bases, with 9 bases between. Germline CDR1 and CDR2: SGHTA and FQGNSA. The CDR3 nucleotides are TGTGCCAGCAGCTTGACAGTGGGCACTGAAGCTTTCTTT. This encodes CASSLTVGTEAFF.

V is TRBV19 and J is TRBJ2-5; the match to TRBD2 covers 11 bases. The CDR3 contains 15 residues. The V and J ends lost 6 bases and 3 bases, in that order; junction bases with no gene match: 6. Germline CDR1 LNHDA, CDR2 SQIVND (reference sequence). The CDR3 reads CASRLAGGAKETQYF. The CDR3 nucleotides read TGTGCCAGTAGGCTAGCGGGGGGAGCAAAAGAGACCCAGTACTTC.

This chain connects TRBV19 to TRBJ2-7; D ambiguous. Germline V CDR1 and CDR2: LNHDA, SQIVND (reference sequence). V was pared by 4 bases and J by 0 bases, with 10 bases between. This CDR3 is 14 amino acids long. CDR3 nucleotide sequence: TGTGCCAGTAGTAGGCAGGCTTTCTCCTACGAGCAGTACTTC. Translating it yields CASSRQAFSYEQYF.

The chain is built from TRBV19 and TRBJ1-6, with a weak D call TRBD1 (6 bases). This CDR3 has 13 amino acids. With 10 bases removed from V and 5 bases from J, the gap between germline ends came to 12 bases. Germline lookup yields CDR1 LNHDA and CDR2 SQIVND (reference sequence). The CDR3 reads CATSQGHNSPLHF. DNA for the CDR3: TGTGCCACCTCACAGGGACATAATTCACCCCTCCACTTT.

The chain couples TRBV4-2 to TRBJ1-1; possibly TRBD1 for D (5 bases). V lost 0 bases, J lost 4 bases, and 6 bases lay in between. This CDR3 has 13 amino acids. CDR1 and CDR2 from the germline V gene are LGHNA and YNFKEQ. The CDR3, as DNA: TGTGCCAGCAGCCAAGATGGGGGCACTGAAGCTTTCTTT. It codes for CASSQDGGTEAFF.

The chain is built from TRBV27 and TRBJ1-1; D is undetermined. The CDR3 totals 13 residues. V was pared by 0 bases and J by 4 bases, with 6 bases between. Germline values: CDR1 MNHEY, CDR2 SMNVEV (reference sequence). CDR3: CASSLSSSTEAFF. As DNA, the CDR3 is TGTGCCAGCAGTTTATCGTCCAGCACTGAAGCTTTCTTT.

The chain couples TRBV7-9 to TRBJ1-1; D call uncertain. The ends were cut back, 7 bases at V and 9 bases at J, with 15 bases in the middle. The CDR3 extends over 12 amino acids. Germline loops: CDR1 SEHNR, CDR2 FQNEAQ (reference sequence). The CDR3 loop is CASTLGGGKAFF. CDR3 bases: TGTGCCAGCACCCTAGGAGGTGGAAAAGCTTTCTTT.

The chain joins TRBV14 to TRBJ1-4; tentative D call: TRBD1 (5 bases). This CDR3 spans 17 amino acids. V dropped 1 base and J dropped 7 bases, with 19 bases sitting between them. In germline, CDR1 is SGHDN, CDR2 FVKESK. CDR3 sequence (DNA): TGTGCCAGCAGCCAAGGAAGGAGTCAGGGTCTGGGTGAAAAACTGTTTTTT. Protein product: CASSQGRSQGLGEKLFF.

This clone was recorded a few times. The CDR3 is CATSRGQFSNQPQHF. In nucleotides, the CDR3 is TGTGCCACCAGCAGAGGACAGTTCAGCAATCAGCCCCAGCATTTT. The V call is TRBV15, the J call TRBJ1-5, with D possibly being TRBD1 (5 bases). CDR1 is LNHNV, CDR2 YYDKDF, per germline (reference sequence). V lost 1 base, J lost 1 base, and 8 bases lay in between. CDR3 length: 15 amino acids.

The chain employs TRBV9 and TRBJ2-1; D uncertain. This CDR3 is built from 13 residues. V lost 4 bases to trimming and J lost 5 bases, with 10 bases between them. Germline V lookup: CDR1 SGDLS, CDR2 YYNGEE. The CDR3 spells CASSISLNNEQFF. CDR3 DNA sequence: TGTGCCAGCAGCATTTCGCTTAACAATGAGCAGTTCTTC.

This clone came up once. The CDR3 here is CASSLGRGFSGNEQFF. The CDR3 nucleotides are TGTGCCAGCAGCTTAGGCCGGGGGTTTAGTGGCAATGAGCAGTTCTTC. V usage is TRBV13 and J usage is TRBJ2-1; the D gene is possibly TRBD2 (6 bases). This CDR3 has 16 amino acids. Germline V gene data show CDR1 as PRHDT and CDR2 as FYEKMQ (reference sequence). V shed 0 bases and J shed 6 bases, with 15 bases lying between them.

The chain uses TRBV10-3 and TRBJ2-2; 7 nucleotides line up with TRBD2. Losses at the gene ends were 3 bases for V and 0 bases for J; bases not matched to a gene: 7. Germline CDR1 and CDR2: ENHRY and SYGVKD. The CDR3 consists of 17 residues. The CDR3 DNA follows: TGTGCCATCAGTGACCCTGGGGAGGGGACGAACACCGGGGAGCTGTTTTTT. Protein sequence: CAISDPGEGTNTGELFF.

This sequence joins TRBV3-1 (or the pseudogene TRBV3-2) and TRBJ2-7; D possibly corresponds to TRBD2 (6 bases). Germline-derived CDR1 and CDR2 are LGHDT and YNNKEL (reference sequence). The CDR3 is 13 residues long. V lost 5 bases to trimming and J lost 5 bases, with 13 bases between them. The CDR3 sequence: CASSSGWGDEQYF. The CDR3 DNA reads as TGTGCCAGCAGCTCCGGGTGGGGGGACGAGCAGTACTTC.

The chain couples TRBV19 to TRBJ2-1, with 10 bases identical to TRBD1. Losses at the gene ends were 10 bases for V and 6 bases for J; bases not matched to a gene: 9. The CDR3 has 14 residues. Germline V gene sequence: CDR1 LNHDA, CDR2 SQIVND (reference sequence). The CDR3 DNA reads TGTGCCACCGGGCGACAGGGGGCTGGCAATGAGCAGTTCTTC. This gives the protein CATGRQGAGNEQFF.